The entry below describes one TCR beta chain. Its matching antigen is unknown. One junction end does not reproduce the germline sequence, and a read error may be involved. This record belongs to a study of regulatory T cells in long-lasting Graves disease. Study results and caveats: Having few samples may have compromised the accuracy.

Investigators prepared the TCR beta libraries by applying iRepertoire HTBI primers and Arm-PCR of CDR3 regions. Per the authors' pipeline: Sample data revealed approximately 56 TRBV and some 13 TRBJ segments. TCRdb analysed the multiplex PCR reads with MiXCR anew, one entry per CDR3 protein. These V and J calls rely on TCRdb rather than the paper's analysis. The data show about 460,000 distinct CDR3 sequences, about 14% seen once. Time point given: newly diagnosed GD, antithyroid drugs for less than 3 months. From RNA extracted from PBMCs, the TCR library was made. The sample also formed part of further work on T cells in Graves' hyperthyroidism and ophthalmopathy. That work states: Each diagnosis drew on symptoms, thyroxine, TRAb, thyroid ultrasound and orbital computed tomography findings.

The source material was peripheral blood mononuclear cells (PBMCs), sampled at new diagnosis, from a patient treated with antithyroid drugs. The receptor was derived from a woman in her fifties or sixties with Graves disease.

The CDR3 region is CASSLVLPGQGGTGELLF. The CDR3 DNA reads TGTGCCAGCAGCTTAGTTTTGCCGGGACAGGGAGGCACCGGGGAGCTGCTTTTT. The chain recombines TRBV11-2 with TRBJ2-2; TRBD1 matches at 9 bases. The germline gives CDR1 SGHAT, CDR2 FQNNGV. This CDR3 has 18 amino acids.